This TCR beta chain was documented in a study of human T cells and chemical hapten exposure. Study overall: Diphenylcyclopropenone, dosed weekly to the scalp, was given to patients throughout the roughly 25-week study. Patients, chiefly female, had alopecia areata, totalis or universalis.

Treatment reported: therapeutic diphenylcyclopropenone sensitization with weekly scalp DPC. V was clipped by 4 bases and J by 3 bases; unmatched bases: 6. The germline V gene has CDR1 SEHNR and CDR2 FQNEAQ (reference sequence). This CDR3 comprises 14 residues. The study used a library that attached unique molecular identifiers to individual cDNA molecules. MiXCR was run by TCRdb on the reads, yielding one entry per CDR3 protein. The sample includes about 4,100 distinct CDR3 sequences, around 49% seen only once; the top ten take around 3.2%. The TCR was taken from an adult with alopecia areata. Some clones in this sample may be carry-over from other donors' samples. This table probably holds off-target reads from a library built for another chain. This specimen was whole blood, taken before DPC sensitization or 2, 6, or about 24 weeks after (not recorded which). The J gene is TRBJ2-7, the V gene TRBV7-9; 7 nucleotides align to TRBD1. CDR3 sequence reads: CASSSTGRIYEQYF. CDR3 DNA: TGTGCCAGCAGCTCGACAGGGAGAATCTACGAGCAGTACTTC.